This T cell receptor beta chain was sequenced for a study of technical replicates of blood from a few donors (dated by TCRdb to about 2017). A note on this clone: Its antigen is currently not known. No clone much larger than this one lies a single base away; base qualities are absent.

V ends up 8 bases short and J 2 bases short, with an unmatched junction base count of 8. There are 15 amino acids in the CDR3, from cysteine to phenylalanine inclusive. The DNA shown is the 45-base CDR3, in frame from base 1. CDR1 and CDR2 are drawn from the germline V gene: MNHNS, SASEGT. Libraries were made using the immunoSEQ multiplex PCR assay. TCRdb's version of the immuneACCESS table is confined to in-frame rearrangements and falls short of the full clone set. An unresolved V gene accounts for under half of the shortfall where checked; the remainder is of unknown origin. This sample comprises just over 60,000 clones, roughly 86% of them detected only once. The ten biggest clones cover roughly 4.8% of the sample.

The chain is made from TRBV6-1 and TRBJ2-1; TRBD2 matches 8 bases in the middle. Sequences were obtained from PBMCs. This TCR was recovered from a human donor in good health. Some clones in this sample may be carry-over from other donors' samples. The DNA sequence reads TGTGCCAGCCGACAACCCGGGGGGGCCTACAATGAGCAGTTCTTC. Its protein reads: CASRQPGGAYNEQFF.